The clone carrying this T cell receptor beta chain was observed a single time. This sample stems from a study of blood T cell repertoires in COVID-19. Study summary: Spain, Italy and the United States supplied samples that represented acute and convalescent COVID-19. The cDNA or gDNA used as material had been derived from T cells, B-cell-depleted T cells, or PBMCs.

Germline CDR1 reads MNHEY; CDR2 reads SMNVEV (reference sequence). The CDR3 totals 17 residues. Losses at the gene ends were 0 bases for V and 7 bases for J; bases not matched to a gene: 11. In the authors' methods: Nucleated cell number was recorded as an estimate derived from reference gene primer amplification. The method was immunoSEQ multiplex PCR; TCRdb's version includes in-frame clones alone and lacks a portion of them. V and J calls and clone size are given by that table; D and trimming were obtained from the DNA. The data contain 48,000 or so clones, over 75% of them singletons. Input material: peripheral blood. This receptor was obtained from a woman of 80 years or more with COVID-19, enrolled during active disease. The V call is TRBV27, the J call TRBJ1-5, with TRBD1 matching over 8 bases. The CDR3 DNA is TGTGCCAGCAGTTTATCGTCCCTTGGACAGGGAGTACAGCCCCAGCATTTT. This sequence encodes CASSLSSLGQGVQPQHF.